The rows below give T cell receptor beta chains drawn from one sample of a study of shared clonotypes between healthy human individuals. The assay was immunoSEQ multiplex PCR, and TCRdb's table has in-frame clones only and misses some. This sample has around 510,000 clones, with around 96% found just once. The sequenced sample was naive CD4+ T cells sorted from blood. Receptors were obtained from a woman aged 30 to 39 in good health. Each CDR3 is given without its conserved first and last residue.

j_call | v_call | cdr3_aa
TRBJ1-5 | TRBV19 | ASSIDRGVGLGDQPQH
TRBJ2-2 | TRBV29-1 | SVEDRRVRTGELF
TRBJ1-1 | TRBV6-6 | ASSGRGTEAF
TRBJ2-1 | TRBV6-6 | ASSYSRGSNEQF
TRBJ1-1 | TRBV6-1 | ASSEWTVNTEAF
TRBJ2-7 | TRBV18 | ASSLGTSGAYEQY
TRBJ1-5 | TRBV10-3 | AISDREDQPQH
TRBJ1-1 | TRBV7-9 | ASSQGVSEAF
TRBJ1-3 | TRBV5-1 | ASSSYSSGNTIY
TRBJ2-5 | TRBV11-2 | ASSWDRQGWMSGETQY
TRBJ1-1 | TRBV18 | ASSLRRDRGWNTEAF
TRBJ1-1 | TRBV7-9 | ASSPRTENTEAF
TRBJ2-1 | TRBV7-3 | ASSFTPGNEQF
TRBJ1-3 | TRBV2 | ASKLLAGSGGNTIY
TRBJ1-1 | TRBV6-5 | ASSYNFPGATEAF
TRBJ2-1 | TRBV19 | ASSPLPLWSFREEGEQF
TRBJ2-3 | TRBV15 | ATSRGKGGTDTQY
TRBJ2-1 | TRBV9 | ASSYSGTSIDEQF
TRBJ1-6 | TRBV30 | ASTIEARTSPLH
TRBJ1-2 | TRBV28 | ASSASRGRVGYT
TRBJ2-2 | TRBV19 | AMSGTGGTGELF
TRBJ2-2 | TRBV5-1 | ASSFHPGTGGTGELF